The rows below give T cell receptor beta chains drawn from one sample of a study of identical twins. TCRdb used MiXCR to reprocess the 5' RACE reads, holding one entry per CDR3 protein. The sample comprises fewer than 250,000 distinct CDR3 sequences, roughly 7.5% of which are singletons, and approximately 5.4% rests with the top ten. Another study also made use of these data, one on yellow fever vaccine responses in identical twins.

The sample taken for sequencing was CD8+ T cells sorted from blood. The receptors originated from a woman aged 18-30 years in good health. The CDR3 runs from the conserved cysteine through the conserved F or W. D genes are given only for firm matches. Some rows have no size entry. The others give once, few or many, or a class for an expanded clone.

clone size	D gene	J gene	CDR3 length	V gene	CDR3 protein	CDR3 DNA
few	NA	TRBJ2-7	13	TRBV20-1	CSAIGQGGSEQYF	TGCAGTGCTATAGGACAGGGAGGGAGCGAGCAGTACTTC
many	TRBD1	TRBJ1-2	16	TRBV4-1	CASSQHKTGGSYGYTF	TGCGCCAGCAGCCAGCATAAAACAGGGGGCAGCTATGGCTACACCTTC
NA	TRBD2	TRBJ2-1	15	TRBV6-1	CASSPSSGGATEQFF	TGTGCCAGCAGTCCTTCTAGCGGGGGGGCCACTGAGCAGTTCTTC
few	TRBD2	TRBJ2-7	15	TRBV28	CASSFLAGTFYEQYF	TGTGCCAGCAGTTTTCTAGCGGGGACTTTCTACGAGCAGTACTTC
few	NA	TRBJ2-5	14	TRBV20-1	CSARDPVYQETQYF	TGCAGTGCTAGAGACCCTGTGTACCAAGAGACCCAGTACTTC
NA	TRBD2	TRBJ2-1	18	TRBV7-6	CASSLGPGLAGGRNEQFF	TGTGCCAGCAGCTTAGGCCCGGGACTAGCGGGAGGTAGAAATGAGCAGTTCTTC
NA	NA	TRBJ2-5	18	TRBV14	CASSQARWAGALQETQYF	TGTGCCAGCAGCCAAGCCCGGTGGGCAGGGGCCCTCCAAGAGACCCAGTACTTC
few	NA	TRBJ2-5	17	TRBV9	CASSPSLHGSGQETQYF	TGTGCCAGCAGCCCATCCCTCCACGGCAGTGGACAAGAGACCCAGTACTTC
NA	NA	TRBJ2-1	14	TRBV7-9	CASSSAMGRREQFF	TGTGCCAGCAGCTCAGCCATGGGGAGGAGAGAGCAGTTCTTC
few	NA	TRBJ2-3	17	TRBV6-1	CASRQSVGVAETDTQYF	TGTGCCAGCAGACAGTCGGTGGGTGTGGCGGAGACAGATACGCAGTATTTT
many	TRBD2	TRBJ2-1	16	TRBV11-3	CASSLESGDPYNEQFF	TGTGCCAGCAGCTTAGAAAGCGGGGACCCCTACAATGAGCAGTTCTTC
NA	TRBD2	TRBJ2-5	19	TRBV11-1	CASSLEPTSGRVAKETQYF	TGTGCCAGCAGCTTAGAGCCGACTAGCGGGAGGGTAGCGAAGGAGACCCAGTACTTC
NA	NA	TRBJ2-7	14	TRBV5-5	CASSFGSFQYEQYF	TGTGCCAGCAGCTTTGGTAGTTTTCAATACGAGCAGTACTTC
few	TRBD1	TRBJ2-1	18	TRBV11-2	CASSLDLPGTGSYNEQFF	TGTGCCAGCAGCTTAGATCTCCCCGGGACAGGGTCCTACAATGAGCAGTTCTTC
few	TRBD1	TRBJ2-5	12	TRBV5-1	CASGTEVETQYF	TGCGCCAGCGGGACAGAGGTAGAGACCCAGTACTTC
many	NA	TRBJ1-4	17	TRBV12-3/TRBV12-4	CASSLAPGVTGNEKLFF	TGTGCCAGCAGTTTAGCGCCCGGGGTCACGGGTAATGAAAAACTGTTTTTT
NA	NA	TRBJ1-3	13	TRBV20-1	CSARQAERNTIYF	TGCAGTGCCCGCCAGGCAGAGAGAAACACCATATATTTT
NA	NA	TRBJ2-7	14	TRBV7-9	CASGPEDSSYEQYF	TGTGCCAGCGGACCGGAAGACAGCTCCTACGAGCAGTACTTC
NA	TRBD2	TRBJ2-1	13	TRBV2	CASATSGSNEQFF	TGTGCCAGCGCGACTAGCGGGAGCAATGAGCAGTTCTTC
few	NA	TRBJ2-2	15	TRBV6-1	CASSPQGMGTGELFF	TGTGCCAGCAGTCCCCAGGGTATGGGCACCGGGGAGCTGTTTTTT
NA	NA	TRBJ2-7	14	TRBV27	CASSFGRTSYEQYF	TGTGCCAGCAGTTTTGGCAGGACCTCCTACGAGCAGTACTTC
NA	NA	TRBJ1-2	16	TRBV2	CASKAVGRDVYYGYTF	TGTGCCAGCAAAGCCGTGGGCAGGGATGTTTACTATGGCTACACCTTC
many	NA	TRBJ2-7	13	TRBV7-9	CASSLGGTYEQYF	TGTGCCAGCAGTTTGGGCGGTACCTACGAGCAGTACTTC
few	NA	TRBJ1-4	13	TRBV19	CASSRASNEKLFF	TGTGCCAGTAGCCGGGCGTCTAATGAAAAACTGTTTTTT
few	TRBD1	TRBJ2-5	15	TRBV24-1	CATSETGTGEETQYF	TGTGCCACCAGTGAGACCGGGACAGGTGAAGAGACCCAGTACTTC
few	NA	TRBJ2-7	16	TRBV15	CATSSYFSGTDYEQYF	TGTGCCACCAGCAGTTATTTTTCCGGGACTGACTACGAGCAGTACTTC
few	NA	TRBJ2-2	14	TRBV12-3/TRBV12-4	CASSFDRRTGELFF	TGTGCCAGCAGTTTTGACAGAAGGACCGGGGAGCTGTTTTTT
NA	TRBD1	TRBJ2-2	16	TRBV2	CASSNSGTGNTGELVF	TGTGCCAGCAGTAACAGCGGGACAGGGAACACCGGGGAGCTGGTTTTT
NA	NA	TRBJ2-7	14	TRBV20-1	CSAPDPTLGGEQYF	TGCAGTGCCCCTGACCCGACCTTGGGAGGCGAGCAGTACTTC
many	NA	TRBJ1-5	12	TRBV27	CASGGNNQPQHF	TGTGCCAGTGGAGGGAACAATCAGCCCCAGCATTTT
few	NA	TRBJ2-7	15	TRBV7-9	CASSLRDGDTYEQYF	TGTGCCAGCAGCCTCCGGGACGGTGATACCTACGAGCAGTACTTC
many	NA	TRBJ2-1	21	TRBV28	CASSYYASGTSKSSSYNEQFF	TGTGCCAGCAGTTATTACGCCTCCGGGACTTCTAAATCGAGCTCCTACAATGAGCAGTTCTTC
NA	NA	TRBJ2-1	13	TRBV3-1	CASSQEGGNEQFF	TGTGCCAGCAGCCAAGAAGGGGGGAATGAGCAGTTCTTC
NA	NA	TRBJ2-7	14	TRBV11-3	CASSFVSSSYEQYF	TGTGCCAGCAGCTTTGTATCTAGCTCCTACGAGCAGTACTTC
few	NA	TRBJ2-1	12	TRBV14	CASAVAYNEQFF	TGTGCCAGCGCCGTGGCTTACAATGAGCAGTTCTTC
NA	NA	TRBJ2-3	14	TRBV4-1	CASSQEPGRDTQYF	TGCGCCAGCAGCCAGGAACCGGGAAGGGATACGCAGTATTTT
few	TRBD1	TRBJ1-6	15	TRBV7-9	CASSGRRGTNSPLHF	TGTGCCAGCAGCGGACGCAGGGGGACCAATTCACCCCTCCACTTT
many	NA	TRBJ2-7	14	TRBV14	CASSQRPTSYEQYF	TGTGCCAGCAGCCAAAGACCTACCTCTTACGAGCAGTACTTC
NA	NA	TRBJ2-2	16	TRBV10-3	CAISESGGINTGELFF	TGTGCCATCAGTGAGTCAGGCGGCATAAACACCGGGGAGCTGTTTTTT
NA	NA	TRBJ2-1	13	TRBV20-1	CSEGSPVDNEQFF	TGCAGTGAGGGCAGCCCAGTAGACAATGAGCAGTTCTTC
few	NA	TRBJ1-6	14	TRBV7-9	CASSLPGGASPLHF	TGTGCCAGCAGCCTACCCGGGGGGGCCTCACCCCTCCACTTT
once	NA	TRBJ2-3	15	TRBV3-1	CASSQGARSTDTQYF	TGTGCCAGCAGCCAAGGAGCTCGTAGCACAGATACGCAGTATTTT
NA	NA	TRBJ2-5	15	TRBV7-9	CASSNSRLGGETQYF	TGTGCCAGCAGCAACTCCCGACTAGGGGGCGAGACCCAGTACTTC
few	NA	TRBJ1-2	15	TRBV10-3	CAISESGRGSSGYTF	TGTGCCATCAGTGAGTCTGGCAGGGGAAGTAGTGGCTACACCTTC
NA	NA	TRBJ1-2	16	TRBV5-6	CASSLAVRGQYDGYTF	TGTGCCAGCAGCTTGGCGGTCAGGGGCCAATACGATGGCTACACCTTC
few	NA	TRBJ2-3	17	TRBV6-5	CASSYSTRGFGTDTQYF	TGTGCCAGCAGTTACTCCACCCGAGGCTTTGGCACAGATACGCAGTATTTT
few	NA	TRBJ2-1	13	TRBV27	CASRARLGGEQFF	TGTGCCAGCAGGGCCCGGCTGGGGGGTGAGCAGTTCTTC
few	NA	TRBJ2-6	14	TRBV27	CASRTSGGSNVLTF	TGTGCCAGCAGGACCTCGGGGGGCTCCAACGTCCTGACTTTC
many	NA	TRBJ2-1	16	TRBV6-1	CASSAQTGAWGNEQFF	TGTGCCAGCAGTGCCCAAACGGGGGCCTGGGGGAATGAGCAGTTCTTC
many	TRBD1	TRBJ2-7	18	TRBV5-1	CASSLPGTGSANRDEQYF	TGCGCCAGCAGCTTGCCCGGGACAGGGTCAGCTAATAGGGACGAGCAGTACTTC
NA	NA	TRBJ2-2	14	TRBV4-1	CASNQFKGAGELFF	TGCGCCAGCAATCAATTCAAGGGGGCCGGGGAGCTGTTTTTT
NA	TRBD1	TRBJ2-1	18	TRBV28	CASSNNLGTGLGYNEQFF	TGTGCCAGCAGCAATAACCTCGGGACAGGGTTAGGTTATAATGAGCAGTTCTTC
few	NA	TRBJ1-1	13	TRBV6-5	CASSYTSGTEAFF	TGTGCCAGCAGTTACACTTCAGGTACTGAAGCTTTCTTT
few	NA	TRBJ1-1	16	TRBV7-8	CASSSGRLRPHSEAFF	TGTGCCAGCAGCTCGGGACGACTCCGTCCCCACAGTGAAGCTTTCTTT
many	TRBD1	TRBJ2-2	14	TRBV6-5	CASSFRTGSGELFF	TGTGCCAGCAGTTTTCGGACAGGCTCCGGGGAGCTGTTTTTT